This T cell receptor (beta chain) was recorded in a study of blood T cells in healthy people across ages. Together with a sample-barcoded 5' primer, a J-beta primer mix was included in a second PCR lasting about 6 to 11 cycles. MiXCR was run by TCRdb on the 5' RACE reads, yielding one entry per CDR3 protein. This table holds about 1.1 million distinct CDR3 sequences, under 40% found once. The V gene end was trimmed by 5 bases and the J gene end by 7 bases; junction bases not matched to a gene: 14. The CDR3 covers 17 residues. Germline-derived CDR1 and CDR2 are SGHVS and FQNEAQ. Peripheral blood samples of 9 to 10 milliliters were drawn from each donor.

The chain employs TRBV7-8 and TRBJ2-3, with 11 nucleotides matching TRBD2. This receptor was obtained from a man aged 18-30 years in good health. Sequenced material: blood. CDR3 region: CASSLPTSGASENTQYF. Written as DNA, the CDR3 is TGTGCCAGCAGCCTCCCGACTAGCGGGGCCTCCGAGAATACGCAGTATTTT.